This TCR beta chain derives from a study of early T cells in non-severe SARS-CoV-2 infection. Study-level background: Bulk RNA taken from unsorted whole blood was sequenced, leaving chains unpaired.

There are 13 residues in the CDR3. With 4 bases clipped from V and 3 bases from J, the junction kept 1 base outside the gene matches. From germline, CDR1 is SGHRS and CDR2 YFSETQ. Unique molecular identifiers were attached to individual cDNA molecules. TCRdb reprocessed the 5' RACE reads with MiXCR, giving one entry per CDR3 protein. This table holds tens of thousands of distinct CDR3 sequences, around a sixth found once. General study results and limits: Anti-spike CD8 responses were favored by VDJdb matching, which missed private and CD4 specificities.

About this clonotype itself: Its antigen is not known.

The chain combines TRBV5-1 with TRBJ1-1, with TRBD1 identical over 9 bases. The sequencing here drew on whole blood, taken at baseline. This receptor was taken from an adult who was a healthcare worker with PCR-confirmed SARS-CoV-2 infection or an uninfected control (not recorded which). The CDR3 spells CASSRTGDTEAFF. CDR3 bases: TGCGCCAGCAGCCGGACAGGGGACACTGAAGCTTTCTTT.